This T cell receptor (beta chain) was sequenced for a study of naive and memory T cell subsets. An equimolar mix of two oligonucleotides served as the beta constant-region primer for TRBC1 and TRBC2. Nested alpha and beta constant-region primers with the SP2 primer drove four PCR rounds on ligated cDNA. TCRdb itself ran the UMI-ligation and nested PCR reads through MiXCR, one entry per CDR3 protein. This table holds around 160,000 distinct CDR3 sequences, roughly 22% found once. General study points: A few larger clonotypes appeared in naive repertoires, especially CD8, possibly memory cells re-expressing CD45RA.

In regard to this clonotype: Its target is unknown.

The CDR3 is 13 residues long. The V gene lost 9 bases and the J gene lost 6 bases, with 17 bases spanning the gap. CDR1 and CDR2 (germline): MNHEY, SVGAGI. The chain employs TRBV6-5 and TRBJ1-1; D possibly corresponds to TRBD1 (5 bases). The source material was naive CD4+ T cells from blood. This clonotype was sampled from a human donor in good health. The CDR3 sequence: CASLQEELSEAFF. As DNA, the CDR3 is TGTGCCAGTCTACAGGAGGAGCTCTCTGAAGCTTTCTTT.